The entry below gives a single T cell receptor (beta chain) sequence along with its context. The target antigen is unknown. This entry comes from a study of T cell repertoires in cytomegalovirus infection. Study overall: TCR beta signatures that were public indicated CMV infection and matching HLA type. Study outcomes and limitations: Cumulative frequency (of public TCR beta family members) identified carriers of CMV plus the relevant HLA. There were HLA-C-restricted CMV-specific TCR beta clonotypes dominating the ex vivo response.

CDR3 length equals 16 residues. The germline V gene encodes CDR1 SGHNT and CDR2 YENEEA. Trimming left V 0 bases short and J 4 bases short, with 12 bases between. TCRdb analysed the reads with MiXCR anew, one entry per CDR3 protein. Here the sample spans fewer than 550,000 distinct CDR3 sequences, around 27% being singletons. The sequenced material came from PBMCs. The sequence came from a human donor in good health (CMV status not recorded). Some clones in this sample may be carry-over from other donors' samples. This rearrangement joins TRBV11-3 to TRBJ2-2; D is undetermined. The CDR3 sequence: CASSLDVLGSTGELFF. The CDR3 nucleotides are TGTGCCAGCAGCTTAGACGTCCTAGGAAGCACCGGGGAGCTGTTTTTT.